This TCR beta chain is from a study of human T cells and chemical hapten exposure. About the study: Skin of the upper inner arm, around 2 cm by around 2 cm, received 2% DPC for sensitization.

The length of the CDR3 is 16 residues. CDR1 is SGHAT and CDR2 is FQNNGV in the germline V gene. V shed 3 bases and J 3 bases; nucleotides not matched to a gene: 10. Time point: pre-sensitization, week 0. Stated treatment: therapeutic diphenylcyclopropenone sensitization with weekly scalp DPC. TCRdb reprocessed the RACE reads via MiXCR and lists one record per CDR3 protein. The sample has approximately 100,000 distinct CDR3 sequences, roughly 8.8% seen once. This clonotype originated in a woman in her thirties or forties with alopecia areata. Some clones in this sample may be carry-over from other donors' samples. The starting material was whole blood, obtained in connection with sensitization to the hapten diphenylcyclopropenone (DPC). The chain carries TRBV11-2 and TRBJ2-7; 8 nucleotides agree with TRBD1. CDR3 sequence reads: CASSFSGGTSYYEQYF. CDR3 sequence (DNA): TGTGCCAGCAGCTTCTCAGGGGGCACAAGCTACTACGAGCAGTACTTC.